A single sample is the source of the 24 T cell receptor beta chains below, sequenced in a study of T cells in Graves' hyperthyroidism and ophthalmopathy. Amplified TCR beta CDR3 regions came from RNA transcripts. First-round RT-PCR targeting the TCR CDR3 was performed with the HTBI primer set. MiXCR, run by TCRdb on the multiplex PCR reads, gives a single entry per CDR3 protein. This table holds about 290,000 distinct CDR3 sequences, roughly 13% found once. The sequencing sample was made of blood. Every receptor here comes from a woman in her forties with Graves' hyperthyroidism.

The sample holds a few counts of this clonotype. J is TRBJ2-4 and V is TRBV20-1; D gene uncertain. CDR1 and CDR2 (germline): DFQATT, SNEGSKA (reference sequence). The CDR3 is made up of 15 amino acids. Trimming removed 0 bases at V and 0 bases at J, with 9 bases between. CDR3: CSARDGTGAKNIQYF. The CDR3 coding sequence is TGCAGTGCTAGAGACGGTACGGGAGCCAAAAACATTCAGTACTTC.

A remark on this clonotype: At one end, the junction sequence differs from germline, possibly due to a read error. V gene TRBV12-3 or TRBV12-4 combines with J gene TRBJ2-1; TRBD1 aligns across 12 bases. CDR3 length: 14 amino acids. CDR3 region: CVSRGQGALSNRFF. The CDR3 coding sequence is TGTGTCAGCAGGGGACAGGGGGCTCTTAGTAATCGGTTCTTC.

Ten or more counts support this clonotype. The chain recombines TRBV7-2 with TRBJ2-7; the D gene is possibly TRBD1 (5 bases). The V end was cut by 5 bases, the J end by 0 bases, with 11 bases between. The CDR3 length is 14 residues. Germline V gene lookup returns CDR1 SGHTA and CDR2 FQGNSA. The CDR3 DNA sequence: TGTGCCAGCAGCACCCGACAGAGCTCCTACGAGCAGTACTTC. Protein sequence: CASSTRQSSYEQYF.

This clonotype was seen many times. The chain has TRBV12-3 or TRBV12-4 and TRBJ2-3; weak D call: TRBD2 (6 bases). V dropped 6 bases and J dropped 0 bases, with 13 bases sitting between them. CDR3 length equals 15 residues. CDR3 in DNA: TGTGCCAGCAGACCCGTGGGGGGAAGCACAGATACGCAGTATTTT. This codes for CASRPVGGSTDTQYF.

This clonotype has more than one count but fewer than ten. V usage is TRBV7-9 and J usage is TRBJ1-3; the match to TRBD1 covers 9 bases. Germline V gene data show CDR1 as SEHNR and CDR2 as FQNEAQ (reference sequence). Germline trimming cut 4 bases from V and 8 bases from J; bases unmatched to any gene: 6. The CDR3 is 14 amino acids. The CDR3 loop reads CASSSSGQGHTIYF. Here the CDR3 DNA reads TGTGCCAGCAGCTCATCGGGACAGGGACACACCATATATTTT.

CDR3 residues: CASSPGTGAIGNTIYF. As DNA, the CDR3 is TGTGCCAGCAGTCCCGGGACAGGGGCGATCGGAAACACCATATATTTT. V and J are TRBV5-4 and TRBJ1-3; 10 bases align to TRBD1. Germline loops: CDR1 SGHNT, CDR2 YYREEE (reference sequence). V dropped 5 bases and J dropped 4; count of bases not matched to a gene: 9. The CDR3 is made up of 16 amino acids.

This clonotype was observed many times. V gene TRBV29-1 combines with J gene TRBJ2-7, with 8 bases lining up with TRBD1. Germline trimming cut 6 bases from V and 5 bases from J; bases unmatched to any gene: 6. Germline CDR1 reads SQVTM; CDR2 reads ANQGSEA. The CDR3 covers 12 residues. CDR3 sequence reads: CSVRQGNHEQYF. In nucleotides, the CDR3 is TGCAGCGTCCGACAGGGGAACCACGAGCAGTACTTC.

This clonotype was detected ten times or more. The chain uses TRBV15 and TRBJ2-1, with D possibly being TRBD2 (8 bases). V was cut by 1 base and J by 9 bases, with 19 bases left in between. The CDR3 extends over 16 amino acids. Germline CDR1 and CDR2: LNHNV and YYDKDF (reference sequence). For the CDR3, the DNA is TGTGCCACCAGCAGAGGAGGGGGCTTAGCGGGATCTGAGCAGTTCTTC. This gives the protein CATSRGGGLAGSEQFF.

CDR3 sequence (DNA): TGTGCCAGTAGTTCAGGGACAGGCTACACCTTC. The encoded protein is CASSSGTGYTF. This chain joins TRBV19 and TRBJ1-2; weak D call: TRBD1 (6 bases). Trimming shortened V by 5 bases and J by 8 bases, and 9 bases separated the two germline ends. CDR3 length equals 11 residues. Germline CDR1 reads LNHDA; CDR2 reads SQIVND (reference sequence).

This rearrangement joins TRBV28 to TRBJ1-3, with D perhaps TRBD1 (5 bases). This CDR3 region has 16 residues. V lost 5 bases and J lost 0, with 14 bases in between. Germline assignment: CDR1 MDHEN and CDR2 SYDVKM. CDR3 sequence reads: CASSRAGTSSGNTIYF. The CDR3 nucleotides are TGTGCCAGCAGTCGGGCAGGGACTAGCTCTGGAAACACCATATATTTT.

This clonotype was counted at least ten times. This chain links TRBV28 with TRBJ2-7, with a possible D match to TRBD2 (6 bases). CDR1 and CDR2 from the germline V gene are MDHEN and SYDVKM. The CDR3 is 13 residues long. V lost 6 bases, J lost 3 bases, and 12 bases lay in between. CDR3 loop: CASRRGADYEQYF. CDR3 bases: TGTGCCAGCAGACGCGGGGCGGACTACGAGCAGTACTTC.

This clonotype was counted many times. The rearrangement joins TRBV11-2 to TRBJ2-3, with 7 positions matching TRBD2. The V gene end was trimmed by 1 base and the J gene end by 3 bases; junction bases not matched to a gene: 1. This CDR3 has 14 residues. Germline CDR1 is SGHAT and CDR2 is FQNNGV. Written as DNA, the CDR3 is TGTGCCAGCAGCTTAGCGGGAGGTACAGATACGCAGTATTTT. Its translation: CASSLAGGTDTQYF. Variable domain in full (rest from reference TRBV11-2 and TRBJ2-3): EAGVAQSPRYKIIEKRQSVAFWCNPISGHATLYWYQQILGQGPKLLIQFQNNGVVDDSQLPKDRFSAERLKGVDSTLKIQPAKLEDSAVYLCASSLAGGTDTQYFGPGTRLTVL.

The table lists this clonotype with a few counts. The chain joins TRBV10-2 to TRBJ1-6, with D possibly matching TRBD1 (5 bases). The length of the CDR3 is 16 residues. Germline V gene data show CDR1 as WSHSY and CDR2 as SAAADI. Trimming left V 4 bases short and J 7 bases short, with 17 bases between. CDR3 in DNA: TGCGCCAGCAGTGGAGGGGCCCAAGCCTCGAATTCACCCCTCCACTTT. It yields the protein CASSGGAQASNSPLHF.

This clonotype was recorded at least ten times. This chain uses TRBV6-1 with TRBJ2-7, with D possibly TRBD2 on 6 matching bases. The CDR3 runs 13 residues. Trimming took off 11 bases at V and 3 bases at J, with 17 bases between the two ends. Germline loops: CDR1 MNHNS, CDR2 SASEGT. The CDR3 coding sequence is TGTGCCGCGGAGGGTAAAGAGAGCTACGAGCAGTACTTC. This gives the protein CAAEGKESYEQYF.

This clonotype was counted between two and nine times. The chain combines TRBV19 with TRBJ2-7, with 7 bases matching TRBD1. The CDR3 totals 15 residues. The germline CDR1 and CDR2 sequences are LNHDA and SQIVND (reference sequence). The V gene end was trimmed by 9 bases and the J gene end by 0 bases; junction bases not matched to a gene: 11. CDR3 residues: CASRIRQGVSYEQYF. CDR3 nucleotide sequence: TGTGCCAGCCGGATTCGACAGGGCGTCTCCTACGAGCAGTACTTC.

CDR3 DNA: TGCAGTGCTAGGGCAGGGGCGGGAGAGCAGTACTTC. Protein product: CSARAGAGEQYF. This chain uses TRBV20-1 with TRBJ2-7; D is possibly TRBD1 or TRBD2 (6 bases each). Germline V gene sequence: CDR1 DFQATT, CDR2 SNEGSKA (reference sequence). Trimming cost V 3 bases and J 7 bases, with 13 bases left between them. This CDR3 has 12 residues.

This clonotype was seen repeatedly, ten times or more. This chain connects TRBV2 to TRBJ1-1; TRBD1 is a possible D gene (5 bases). CDR3 length: 16 amino acids. V was cut by 4 bases and J by 4 bases, with 19 bases left in between. Germline V lookup: CDR1 SNHLY, CDR2 FYNNEI. As DNA, the CDR3 is TGTGCCAGCAGTGGGCCCCAGGGCAGGGTTCCCACTGAAGCTTTCTTT. This gives the protein CASSGPQGRVPTEAFF.

This clonotype appeared many times. The chain uses TRBV4-1 and TRBJ1-1; maybe TRBD1 (6 bases). Trimming cost V 1 base and J 8 bases, with 8 bases left between them. CDR1 and CDR2 from the germline V gene are MGHRA and YSYEKL. CDR3 size: 12 residues. The CDR3 nucleotides read TGCGCCAGCAGCCAAGTGCAGGGGGAAGCTTTCTTT. It yields the protein CASSQVQGEAFF.

This clonotype was counted between two and nine times. This chain uses TRBV2 with TRBJ2-1; 10 bases align to TRBD2. Trimming removed 4 bases from V and 8 bases from J; junction bases left unmatched: 8. The germline V gene has CDR1 SNHLY and CDR2 FYNNEI. The CDR3 totals 15 residues. The CDR3 nucleotides read TGTGCCAGCAGTGGTCTAGCGGGAGCTTACCATGAGCAGTTCTTC. Its translation is CASSGLAGAYHEQFF.

V gene TRBV30 combines with J gene TRBJ2-5; D gene unclear. The CDR3 has 12 residues. Germline V gene data show CDR1 as GTSNPN and CDR2 as SVGIG (reference sequence). Trimming took off 2 bases at V and 3 bases at J, with 7 bases between the two ends. The CDR3 loop is CAWSRSEETQYF. The CDR3 nucleotides are TGTGCCTGGAGTCGTTCTGAAGAGACCCAGTACTTC.

At least ten counts were recorded for this clonotype. The chain carries TRBV6-1 and TRBJ1-3; a possible D gene is TRBD1 (6 bases). Per the germline V gene, CDR1 is MNHNS and CDR2 is SASEGT. V lost 6 bases and J 2 bases, leaving 11 bases between the germline ends. The CDR3 extends over 14 amino acids. The CDR3 reads CASRLQGPGNTIYF. The CDR3 DNA is TGTGCCAGCAGACTACAGGGACCTGGAAACACCATATATTTT.

This clonotype was picked up many times. The gene calls are TRBV29-1 and TRBJ2-5, with 7 bases that match TRBD1. There are 13 residues in the CDR3. With V trimmed by 3 bases and J by 5 bases, 6 bases remained unmatched. Germline CDR1 reads SQVTM; CDR2 reads ANQGSEA. In nucleotides, the CDR3 is TGCAGCGTTGAGACAGGGTGGTTTGAGACCCAGTACTTC. Translating gives CSVETGWFETQYF.

There are a few counts of this clonotype. V usage is TRBV19 and J usage is TRBJ2-2, with 8 bases identical to TRBD1. Germline V CDR1 and CDR2: LNHDA, SQIVND (reference sequence). There are 15 residues in the CDR3. After removal of 3 bases from V and 3 bases from J, the junction contained 3 bases not matched to a gene. This chain's CDR3 is CASSIRGRDTGELFF. CDR3 DNA sequence: TGTGCCAGTAGTATCAGGGGGCGAGACACCGGGGAGCTGTTTTTT.

This clonotype was recorded many times. The chain employs TRBV2 and TRBJ2-6; D uncertain. Germline V lookup: CDR1 SNHLY, CDR2 FYNNEI. This CDR3 has 14 amino acids. Trimming pared 3 bases from V and 3 bases from J, leaving 6 bases between. The CDR3 DNA sequence: TGTGCCAGCAGTGATTCCGGTGGGGCCAACGTCCTGACTTTC. This encodes CASSDSGGANVLTF.